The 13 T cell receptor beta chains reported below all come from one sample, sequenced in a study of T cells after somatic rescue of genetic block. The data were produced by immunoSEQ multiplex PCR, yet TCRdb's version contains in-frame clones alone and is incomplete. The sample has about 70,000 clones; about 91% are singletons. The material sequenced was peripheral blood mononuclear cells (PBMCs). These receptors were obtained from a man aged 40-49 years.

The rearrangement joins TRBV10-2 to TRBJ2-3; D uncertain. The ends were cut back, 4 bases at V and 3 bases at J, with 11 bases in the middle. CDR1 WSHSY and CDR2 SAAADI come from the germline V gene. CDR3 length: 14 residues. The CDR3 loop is CASSVSRPTDTQYF. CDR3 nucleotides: TGCGCCAGCAGTGTATCGAGGCCTACAGATACGCAGTATTTT.

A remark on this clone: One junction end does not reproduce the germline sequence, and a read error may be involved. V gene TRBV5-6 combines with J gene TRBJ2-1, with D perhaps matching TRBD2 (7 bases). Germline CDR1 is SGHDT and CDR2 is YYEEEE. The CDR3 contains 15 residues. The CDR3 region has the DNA TGTGCCAGCAGCTTGACAGGGAGGGGGTACATTGAGCAGTTCTTC. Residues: CASSLTGRGYIEQFF.

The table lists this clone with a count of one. The chain's CDR3 is CASSLWGQGMGNTEAFF. The CDR3 DNA is TGCGCCAGCAGCTTGTGGGGACAGGGGATGGGAAACACTGAAGCTTTCTTT. The genes are TRBV5-1 and TRBJ1-1, with 10 bases identical to TRBD1. The CDR3 covers 17 residues. The V gene end was trimmed by 1 base and the J gene end by 2 bases; junction bases not matched to a gene: 8. Germline V gene data show CDR1 as SGHRS and CDR2 as YFSETQ.

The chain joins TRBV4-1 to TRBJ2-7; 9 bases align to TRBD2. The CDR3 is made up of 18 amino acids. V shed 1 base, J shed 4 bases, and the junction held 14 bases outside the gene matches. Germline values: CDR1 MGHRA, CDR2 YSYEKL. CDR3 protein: CASSQVDLGFSGGYEQYF. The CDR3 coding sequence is TGCGCCAGCAGCCAAGTAGATCTGGGGTTTAGCGGGGGTTACGAGCAGTACTTC.

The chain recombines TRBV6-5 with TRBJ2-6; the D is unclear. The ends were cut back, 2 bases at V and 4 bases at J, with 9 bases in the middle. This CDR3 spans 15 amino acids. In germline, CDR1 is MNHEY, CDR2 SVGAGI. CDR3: CASSYVGTGANVLTF. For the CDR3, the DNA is TGTGCCAGCAGTTACGTGGGTACCGGGGCCAACGTCCTGACTTTC.

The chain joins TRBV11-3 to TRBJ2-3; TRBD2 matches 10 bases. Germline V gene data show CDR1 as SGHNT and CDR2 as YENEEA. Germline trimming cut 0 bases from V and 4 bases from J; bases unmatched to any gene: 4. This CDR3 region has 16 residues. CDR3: CASSLDLAGVPDTQYF. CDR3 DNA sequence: TGTGCCAGCAGCTTAGATCTAGCGGGAGTGCCAGATACGCAGTATTTT. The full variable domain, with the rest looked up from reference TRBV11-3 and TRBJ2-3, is EAGVVQSPRYKIIEKKQPVAFWCNPISGHNTLYWYLQNLGQGPELLIRYENEEAVDDSQLPKDRFSAERLKGVDSTLKIQPAELGDSAVYLCASSLDLAGVPDTQYFGPGTRLTVL.

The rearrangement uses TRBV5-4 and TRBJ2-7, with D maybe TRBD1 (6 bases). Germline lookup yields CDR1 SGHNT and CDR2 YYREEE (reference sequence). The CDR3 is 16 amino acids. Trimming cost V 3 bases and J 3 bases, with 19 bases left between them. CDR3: CASSWRRPGENYEQYF. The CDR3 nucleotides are TGTGCCAGCAGCTGGCGTCGCCCAGGGGAGAACTACGAGCAGTACTTC.

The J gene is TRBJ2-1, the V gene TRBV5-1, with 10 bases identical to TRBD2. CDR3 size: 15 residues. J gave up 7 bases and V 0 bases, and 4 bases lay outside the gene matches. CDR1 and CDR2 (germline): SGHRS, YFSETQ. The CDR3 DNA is TGCGCCAGCAGCTTGGCCCTAGCGGGAGCGAATGAGCAGTTCTTC. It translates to CASSLALAGANEQFF. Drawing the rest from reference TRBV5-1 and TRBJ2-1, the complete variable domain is KAGVTQTPRYLIKTRGQQVTLSCSPISGHRSVSWYQQTPGQGLQFLFEYFSETQRNKGNFPGRFSGRQFSNSRSEMNVSTLELGDSALYLCASSLALAGANEQFFGPGTRLTVL.

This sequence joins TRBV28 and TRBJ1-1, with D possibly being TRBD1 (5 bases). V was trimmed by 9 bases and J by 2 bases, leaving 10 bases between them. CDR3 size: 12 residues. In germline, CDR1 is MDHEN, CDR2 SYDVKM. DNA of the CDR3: TGTGCCAGTGGGGACGGAAACACTGAAGCTTTCTTT. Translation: CASGDGNTEAFF.

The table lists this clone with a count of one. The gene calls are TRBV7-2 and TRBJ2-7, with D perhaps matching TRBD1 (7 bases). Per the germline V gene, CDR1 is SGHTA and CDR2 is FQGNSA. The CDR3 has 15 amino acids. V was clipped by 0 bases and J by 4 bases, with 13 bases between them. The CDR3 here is CASSLAEGAPYEQYF. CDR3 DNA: TGTGCCAGCAGCTTAGCGGAGGGGGCGCCTTACGAGCAGTACTTC.

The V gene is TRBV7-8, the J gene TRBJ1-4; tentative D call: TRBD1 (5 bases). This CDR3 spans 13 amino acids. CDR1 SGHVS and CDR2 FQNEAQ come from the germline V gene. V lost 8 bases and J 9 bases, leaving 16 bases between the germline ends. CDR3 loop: CASGARTMQKLFF. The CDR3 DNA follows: TGTGCCAGCGGGGCGAGGACAATGCAAAAACTGTTTTTT.

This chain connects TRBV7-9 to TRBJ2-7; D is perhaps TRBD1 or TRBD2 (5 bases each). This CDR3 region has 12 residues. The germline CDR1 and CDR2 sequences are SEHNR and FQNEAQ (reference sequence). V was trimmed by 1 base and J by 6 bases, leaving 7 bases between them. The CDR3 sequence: CASSLGGSEQYF. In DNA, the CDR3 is TGTGCCAGCAGCTTAGGGGGGTCCGAGCAGTACTTC.

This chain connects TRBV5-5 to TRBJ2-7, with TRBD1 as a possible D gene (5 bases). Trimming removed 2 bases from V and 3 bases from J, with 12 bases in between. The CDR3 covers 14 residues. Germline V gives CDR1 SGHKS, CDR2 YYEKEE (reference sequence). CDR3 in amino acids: CASSFNQGSYEQYF. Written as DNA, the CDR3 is TGTGCCAGCAGCTTTAACCAGGGAAGCTACGAGCAGTACTTC.